The 26 T cell receptor beta chains in this list originate from one sample, sequenced in a study of T cell responses to AZD1222 COVID-19 vaccine. Assay: immunoSEQ multiplex PCR; the TCRdb copy retains only in-frame clones and omits some. The sample carries 160,000 or so clones, more than 85% recorded once. Sequenced material: peripheral blood, taken on day 0 of AZD1222 vaccination. These receptor sequences come from an adult in good health.

The chain couples TRBV30 to TRBJ1-5, with D uncertain. Trimming pared 2 bases from V and 5 bases from J, leaving 7 bases between. The CDR3 extends over 12 amino acids. Germline loops: CDR1 GTSNPN, CDR2 SVGIG (reference sequence). This chain's CDR3 is CAWSRLDQPQHF. The CDR3, as DNA: TGTGCCTGGAGTAGGCTTGATCAGCCCCAGCATTTT.

The chain joins TRBV27 to TRBJ1-5; D gene unclear. CDR3 length equals 13 residues. V was trimmed by 7 bases and J by 1 base, leaving 8 bases between them. Germline V gene lookup returns CDR1 MNHEY and CDR2 SMNVEV (reference sequence). As DNA, the CDR3 is TGTGCCAGCACATCCGGGAGCAATCAGCCCCAGCATTTT. This gives the protein CASTSGSNQPQHF.

The chain links TRBV7-8 to TRBJ2-2; 12 nucleotides align to TRBD2. J gave up 7 bases and V 4 bases, and 7 bases lay outside the gene matches. The CDR3 sequence is 16 residues long. Germline CDR1 is SGHVS and CDR2 is FQNEAQ. The CDR3 is CASSSRLAGEVGELFF. For the CDR3, the DNA is TGTGCCAGCAGCTCGAGACTAGCGGGAGAGGTCGGGGAGCTGTTTTTT.

The V and J genes are TRBV27 and TRBJ2-2; D unresolved. In germline, CDR1 is MNHEY, CDR2 SMNVEV (reference sequence). V lost 6 bases, J lost 2 bases, and 10 bases lay in between. CDR3 length: 14 residues. CDR3: CASRGWANTGELFF. CDR3 coding DNA: TGTGCCAGCAGGGGGTGGGCCAACACCGGGGAGCTGTTTTTT.

This clone was seen a handful of times. V usage is TRBV19 and J usage is TRBJ1-2; unclear D gene. Germline assignment: CDR1 LNHDA and CDR2 SQIVND (reference sequence). Between the trimmed V and J ends, which lost 1 base and 0 bases, there was a span of 3 bases. This CDR3 has 13 residues. The DNA for the CDR3 is TGTGCCAGTAGTATAGGGACTAACTATGGCTACACCTTC. The encoded protein is CASSIGTNYGYTF.

The J gene is TRBJ2-6, the V gene TRBV3-1 (or the pseudogene TRBV3-2), with D perhaps being TRBD1 or TRBD2 (5 bases each). The V end lost 4 bases, the J end lost 6 bases, and 7 bases lay between the germline ends. Germline loops: CDR1 LGHDT, CDR2 YNNKEL (reference sequence). This CDR3 region has 13 residues. CDR3 in amino acids: CASSPGAANVLTF. CDR3 bases: TGTGCCAGCAGCCCCGGGGCGGCCAACGTCCTGACTTTC.

The V and J genes are TRBV29-1 and TRBJ1-1, with a weak D call TRBD1 (6 bases). The CDR3 totals 13 residues. With 5 bases removed from V and 2 bases from J, the gap between germline ends came to 12 bases. Germline lookup yields CDR1 SQVTM and CDR2 ANQGSEA. The CDR3 bases are TGCAGCGTTCAAGGGACACCCAACACTGAAGCTTTCTTT. Its translation is CSVQGTPNTEAFF.

The chain recombines TRBV3-1 (or the pseudogene TRBV3-2) with TRBJ2-4, with 8 bases fitting TRBD2. V lost 1 base to trimming and J lost 5 bases; unmatched junction nucleotides: 4. The CDR3 contains 15 residues. The germline V gene encodes CDR1 LGHDT and CDR2 YNNKEL (reference sequence). The CDR3 DNA follows: TGTGCCAGCAGCCAAGCCAGCGGGGGCGAAAACATTCAGTACTTC. Its translation: CASSQASGGENIQYF.

The chain employs TRBV4-2 and TRBJ2-1; a weak D match, TRBD1 (5 bases). V was cut by 1 base and J by 6 bases, with 10 bases left in between. The CDR3 has 14 residues. Germline lookup yields CDR1 LGHNA and CDR2 YNFKEQ. The CDR3 coding sequence is TGTGCCAGCAGCCAAGGGACAACAGCCAATGAGCAGTTCTTC. Encoded protein: CASSQGTTANEQFF.

The chain joins TRBV11-2 to TRBJ1-5; D not certain. This CDR3 is built from 12 residues. Trimming removed 1 base at V and 9 bases at J, with 7 bases between. Germline assignment: CDR1 SGHAT and CDR2 FQNNGV. Here the CDR3 DNA reads TGTGCCAGCAGCTTAGTTCGAGGGCCCCAGCATTTT. Protein: CASSLVRGPQHF.

The chain couples TRBV12-5 to TRBJ1-3; D gene unclear. The germline V and J ends were trimmed by 0 bases and 4 bases, with 10 bases remaining between them. The CDR3 length is 15 residues. Germline values: CDR1 LGHNT, CDR2 FRNRAP. CDR3 residues: CASGLVSKRGNTIYF. The CDR3 coding sequence is TGTGCTAGTGGTTTGGTTTCAAAAAGGGGAAACACCATATATTTT.

The chain couples TRBV25-1 to TRBJ2-7; a possible D gene is TRBD1 (6 bases). Germline CDR1 MGHDK, CDR2 SYGVNS. This CDR3 contains 15 residues. The V end lost 8 bases, the J end lost 5 bases, and 22 bases lay between the germline ends. The CDR3, as DNA: TGTGCCAGCTCTCGTCGGGACAACTCCCTCGACGAGCAGTACTTC. Protein: CASSRRDNSLDEQYF.

This chain links TRBV7-9 with TRBJ2-3, with D unclear. The CDR3 runs 15 residues. Between the trimmed V and J ends, which lost 4 bases and 2 bases, there was a span of 13 bases. CDR1 SEHNR and CDR2 FQNEAQ come from the germline V gene (reference sequence). CDR3 in DNA: TGTGCCAGCAGCTATGACGGTTTTTTCACAGATACGCAGTATTTT. Encoded protein: CASSYDGFFTDTQYF.

The rearrangement joins TRBV29-1 to TRBJ2-1; D is unresolved. CDR3 length equals 14 residues. Germline CDR1 SQVTM, CDR2 ANQGSEA. Trimming took off 4 bases at V and 5 bases at J, with 15 bases between the two ends. The CDR3 bases are TGCAGCGTTGCCGAGGTCCGAGCCAACAATGAGCAGTTCTTC. Protein sequence: CSVAEVRANNEQFF.

J is TRBJ2-7 and V is TRBV28, with D possibly matching TRBD1 (6 bases). The ends were cut back, 3 bases at V and 4 bases at J, with 7 bases in the middle. Germline values: CDR1 MDHEN, CDR2 SYDVKM. This CDR3 is 12 amino acids long. CDR3 sequence: CASSLQGYEQYF. The CDR3, as DNA: TGTGCCAGCAGTTTGCAGGGGTACGAGCAGTACTTC.

The gene calls are TRBV7-2 and TRBJ1-2; a possible D gene is TRBD1 (5 bases). Germline-derived CDR1 and CDR2 are SGHTA and FQGNSA. The germline V and J ends were trimmed by 2 bases and 4 bases, with 8 bases remaining between them. The CDR3 is 13 residues long. The CDR3 DNA reads as TGTGCCAGCAGCTTACAGGGAATCTATGGCTACACCTTC. Its translation is CASSLQGIYGYTF.

The chain is built from TRBV9 and TRBJ2-1, with no clear D. From germline, CDR1 is SGDLS and CDR2 YYNGEE. The CDR3 covers 15 residues. Between the trimmed V and J ends, which lost 0 bases and 2 bases, there was a span of 9 bases. The CDR3 spells CASSVGGEPYNEQFF. CDR3 bases: TGTGCCAGCAGCGTAGGAGGAGAGCCCTACAATGAGCAGTTCTTC.

The chain couples TRBV29-1 to TRBJ1-1; D unclear. Looked up from germline, CDR1 is SQVTM and CDR2 is ANQGSEA. This CDR3 spans 13 amino acids. V dropped 2 bases and J dropped 8 bases, with 15 bases sitting between them. The CDR3 region has the DNA TGCAGCGTTGAAATCCTACAGACTACGGAAGCTTTCTTT. Its protein product is CSVEILQTTEAFF.

The V gene is TRBV3-1 (or the pseudogene TRBV3-2), the J gene TRBJ2-3; D call uncertain. The length of the CDR3 is 13 residues. Germline lookup yields CDR1 LGHDT and CDR2 YNNKEL (reference sequence). V lost 1 base and J lost 4, with 6 bases in between. The CDR3 is CASSQGVADTQYF. CDR3 coding DNA: TGTGCCAGCAGCCAAGGCGTTGCAGATACGCAGTATTTT.

The chain employs TRBV12-5 and TRBJ2-5; 13 bases are shared with TRBD2. V shed 4 bases, J shed 12 bases, and the junction held 20 bases outside the gene matches. This CDR3 region has 18 residues. The germline V gene has CDR1 LGHNT and CDR2 FRNRAP. The CDR3 sequence: CASGSHLGLAGEGVAKYF. The CDR3 DNA reads as TGTGCTAGTGGTTCGCACCTCGGACTAGCGGGAGAGGGGGTCGCGAAGTACTTC.

The rearrangement links TRBV3-1 (or the pseudogene TRBV3-2) to TRBJ2-1; 13 bases map to TRBD2. J was trimmed by 6 bases and V by 1 base; bases with no gene match: 0. Germline lookup yields CDR1 LGHDT and CDR2 YNNKEL (reference sequence). This CDR3 is built from 15 residues. The CDR3 is CASSQGTSGGNEQFF. The CDR3 bases are TGTGCCAGCAGCCAAGGGACTAGCGGGGGCAATGAGCAGTTCTTC.

The rearrangement joins TRBV18 to TRBJ2-6, with 8 nucleotides matching TRBD1. The V and J ends lost 4 bases and 2 bases, in that order; junction bases with no gene match: 7. CDR3 length: 17 residues. Germline CDR1 and CDR2: KGHSH and LQKENI. The CDR3 nucleotides read TGTGCCAGCTCACTCCGGGACAGGCTCACTGGGGCCAACGTCCTGACTTTC. Translation gives CASSLRDRLTGANVLTF. Complete variable domain (other parts from reference TRBV18 and TRBJ2-6): NAGVMQNPRHLVRRRGQEARLRCSPMKGHSHVYWYRQLPEEGLKFMVYLQKENIIDESGMPKERFSAEFPKEGPSILRIQQVVRGDSAAYFCASSLRDRLTGANVLTFGAGSRLTVL.

The V gene is TRBV12-2, the J gene TRBJ2-3; no check of the table's D call, TRBD2, against the DNA was made. TRBV12-2 corresponds to a pseudogene. The CDR3 covers 17 residues. The CDR3: CASRSTPGLPPRDTQYF. CDR3 coding DNA: TGTGCAAGTCGCTCCACACCGGGACTACCACCTCGGGATACGCAGTATTTT.

The V and J genes are TRBV6-2 or TRBV6-3 and TRBJ1-1, with a tentative D call TRBD1 (5 bases). The CDR3 has 18 amino acids. Between the trimmed V and J ends, which lost 2 bases and 0 bases, there was a span of 19 bases. Germline lookup yields CDR1 MNHEY and CDR2 SVGEGT. The DNA for the CDR3 is TGTGCCAGCAGTTACCGGATACCCCGACAGAACATGAACACTGAAGCTTTCTTT. It encodes CASSYRIPRQNMNTEAFF.

This clone occurred once. The V gene is TRBV28, the J gene TRBJ2-7, with 12 bases that match TRBD1. Trimming at V came to 5 bases and at J to 5 bases, leaving 7 bases not matched to a gene. Germline CDR1 MDHEN, CDR2 SYDVKM. The CDR3 totals 15 residues. The CDR3 DNA reads TGTGCCAGCAGTCCACAGGGACAGGGGGCCCACGAGCAGTACTTC. It yields the protein CASSPQGQGAHEQYF.

The rearrangement joins TRBV18 to TRBJ1-1; 8 bases agree with TRBD1. The CDR3 length is 15 residues. Trimming cost V 7 bases and J 0 bases; bases outside gene matches: 7. Germline CDR1 and CDR2: KGHSH and LQKENI. CDR3 residues: CASYRGQAMNTEAFF. The CDR3 nucleotides are TGTGCCAGCTACCGGGGACAGGCAATGAACACTGAAGCTTTCTTT.